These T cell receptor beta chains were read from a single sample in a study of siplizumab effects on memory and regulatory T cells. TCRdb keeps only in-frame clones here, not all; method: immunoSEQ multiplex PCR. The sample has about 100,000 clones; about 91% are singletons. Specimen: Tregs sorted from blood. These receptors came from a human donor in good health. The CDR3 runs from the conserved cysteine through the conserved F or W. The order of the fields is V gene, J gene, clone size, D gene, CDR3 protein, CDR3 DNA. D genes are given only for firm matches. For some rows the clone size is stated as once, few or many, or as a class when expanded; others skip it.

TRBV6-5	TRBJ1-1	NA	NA	CAGSEPGTLNTEAFF	TGTGCCGGATCTGAACCAGGGACACTGAACACTGAAGCTTTCTTT
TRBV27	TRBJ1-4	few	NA	CASSLTVGLEKLFF	TGTGCCAGCAGTTTGACAGTTGGGCTTGAAAAACTGTTTTTT
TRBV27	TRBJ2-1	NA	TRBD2	CATGRTSGRDEQFF	TGTGCCACGGGGCGGACTAGCGGGAGGGATGAGCAGTTCTTC
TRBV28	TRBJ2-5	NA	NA	CASSKGQYQETQYF	TGTGCCAGCAGCAAAGGACAGTATCAAGAGACCCAGTACTTC
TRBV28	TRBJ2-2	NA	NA	CASSLLGLNTGELFF	TGTGCCAGCAGTTTATTAGGGTTAAACACCGGGGAGCTGTTTTTT
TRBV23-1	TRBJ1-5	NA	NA	CASSQSPDSNQPQHF	TGCGCCAGCAGTCAATCGCCCGACAGTAATCAGCCCCAGCATTTT
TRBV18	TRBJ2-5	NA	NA	CASSPRGSQETQYF	TGTGCCAGCTCACCCCGGGGCAGCCAAGAGACCCAGTACTTC
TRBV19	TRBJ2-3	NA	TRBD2	CASSILAGPDTQYF	TGTGCCAGTAGTATCCTAGCGGGACCAGATACGCAGTATTTT
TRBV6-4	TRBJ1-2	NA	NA	CASSSGTGLNYGYTF	TGTGCCAGCAGTTCGGGAACAGGGCTTAACTATGGCTACACCTTC
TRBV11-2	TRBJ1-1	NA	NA	CASSSARNTEAFF	TGTGCCAGCAGCTCCGCACGGAACACTGAAGCTTTCTTT
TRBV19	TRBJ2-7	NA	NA	CASSNLYGRSSYEQYF	TGTGCCAGTAGTAACCTTTATGGGAGGAGCTCCTACGAGCAGTACTTC
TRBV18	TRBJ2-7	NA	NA	CASSPSGRTYEQYF	TGTGCCAGCTCACCGTCGGGGCGTACCTACGAGCAGTACTTC
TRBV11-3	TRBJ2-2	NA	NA	CASSIGGVGGELFF	TGTGCCAGCAGCATAGGGGGAGTCGGCGGGGAGCTGTTTTTT
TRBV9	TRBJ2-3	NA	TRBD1	CASSARTGRGTDTQYF	TGTGCCAGCAGCGCCAGGACAGGCAGAGGCACAGATACGCAGTATTTT
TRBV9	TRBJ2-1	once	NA	CASSGGVAAWRNEQFF	TGTGCCAGCAGCGGTGGGGTAGCGGCCTGGCGCAATGAGCAGTTCTTC
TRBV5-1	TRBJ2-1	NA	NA	CASSSLGNEQFF	TGCGCCAGCAGCTCATTAGGGAATGAGCAGTTCTTC
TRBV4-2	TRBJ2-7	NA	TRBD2	CASSQELPTSGSPYEQYF	TGTGCCAGCAGCCAAGAGTTGCCGACTAGCGGGAGTCCCTACGAGCAGTACTTC
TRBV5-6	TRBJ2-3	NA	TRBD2	CASSLEGLATRRSDTQYF	TGTGCCAGCAGCTTGGAGGGACTAGCGACAAGGAGGTCGGATACGCAGTATTTT
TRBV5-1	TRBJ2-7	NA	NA	CASSPDGAYEQYF	TGCGCCAGCAGTCCCGACGGAGCCTACGAGCAGTACTTC
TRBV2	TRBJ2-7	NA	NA	CASSVGYEQYF	TGTGCCAGCAGTGTCGGGTACGAGCAGTACTTC
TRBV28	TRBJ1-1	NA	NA	CASSLRDRMNTEAFF	TGTGCCAGCAGTTTACGGGACCGGATGAACACTGAAGCTTTCTTT
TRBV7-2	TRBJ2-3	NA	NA	CASSLIPLDTQYF	TGTGCCAGCAGCTTAATCCCCCTAGATACGCAGTATTTT
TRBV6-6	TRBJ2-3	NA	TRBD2	CASIAGGISDTQYF	TGTGCCAGCATAGCGGGAGGTATCTCAGATACGCAGTATTTT
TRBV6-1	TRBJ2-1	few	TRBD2	CASSEATSGGYNEQFF	TGTGCCAGCAGTGAAGCTACTAGCGGGGGGTACAATGAGCAGTTCTTC
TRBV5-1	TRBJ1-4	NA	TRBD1	CASRPGQGATNEKLFF	TGCGCCAGCAGGCCGGGACAGGGGGCAACTAATGAAAAACTGTTTTTT
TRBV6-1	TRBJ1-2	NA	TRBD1	CASGRGQGDYGYTF	TGTGCCAGCGGACGGGGACAGGGGGACTATGGCTACACCTTC
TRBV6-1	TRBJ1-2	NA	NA	CASSATVHYGYTF	TGTGCCAGCAGCGCGACTGTACACTATGGCTACACCTTC
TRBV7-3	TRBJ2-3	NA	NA	CASSSRGWGTSDTQYF	TGTGCCAGCAGCTCACGCGGCTGGGGTACTTCAGATACGCAGTATTTT